This TCR beta chain was captured by sequencing in a study of T cells in Graves' hyperthyroidism and ophthalmopathy. Amplification of TCR beta CDR3 regions used RNA as the template. A first-round RT-PCR of the TCR CDR3 used the HTBI primer set. TCRdb processed the multiplex PCR reads anew with MiXCR; each CDR3 protein has one entry. The sample carries 90,000 to 120,000 distinct CDR3 sequences, approximately 16% recorded once. Sequencing used blood. This receptor was identified in a woman aged 45-60 years with Graves' hyperthyroidism.

DNA of the CDR3: TGTGCCAGCAGCAGACTAGCGGGATATGAGCAGTTCTTC. Protein sequence: CASSRLAGYEQFF. The chain combines TRBV3-1 with TRBJ2-1, with 11 bases identical to TRBD2. CDR1 is LGHDT and CDR2 is YNNKEL in the germline V gene (reference sequence). CDR3 length: 13 amino acids. V was clipped by 5 bases and J by 8 bases; unmatched bases: 2.